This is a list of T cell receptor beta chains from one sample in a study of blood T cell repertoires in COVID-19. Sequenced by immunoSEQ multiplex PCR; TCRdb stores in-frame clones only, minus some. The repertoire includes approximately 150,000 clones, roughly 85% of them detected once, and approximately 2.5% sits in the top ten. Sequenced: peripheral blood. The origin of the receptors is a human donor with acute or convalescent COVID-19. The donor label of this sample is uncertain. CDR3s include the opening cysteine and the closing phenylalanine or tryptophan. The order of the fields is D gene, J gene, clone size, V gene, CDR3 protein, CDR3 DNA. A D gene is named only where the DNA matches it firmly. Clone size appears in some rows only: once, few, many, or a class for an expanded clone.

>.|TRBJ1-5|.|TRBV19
CASSRGREASQPQHF
TGTGCCAGTAGTAGAGGCAGGGAAGCGAGTCAGCCCCAGCATTTT
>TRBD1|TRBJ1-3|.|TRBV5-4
CASSDGDRAMNSGNTIYF
TGTGCCAGCAGCGACGGGGACAGGGCGATGAACTCTGGAAACACCATATATTTT
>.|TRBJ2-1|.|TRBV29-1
CSVKGGGNLRSYNEQFF
TGCAGCGTTAAAGGCGGCGGGAATCTTAGGTCCTACAATGAGCAGTTCTTC
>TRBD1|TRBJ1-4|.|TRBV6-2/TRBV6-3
CASSYSTTGSNEKLFF
TGTGCCAGCAGTTACTCGACGACAGGGAGTAATGAAAAACTGTTTTTT
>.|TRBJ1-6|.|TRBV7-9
CASSTTQVRSPLHF
TGTGCCAGCAGCACAACCCAGGTACGATCACCCCTCCACTTT
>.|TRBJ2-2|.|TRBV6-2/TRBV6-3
CASSPWGGPNTGELFF
TGTGCCAGCAGTCCCTGGGGAGGACCGAACACCGGGGAGCTGTTTTTT
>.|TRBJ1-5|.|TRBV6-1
CASSELFGAGGNQPQHF
TGTGCCAGCAGTGAACTGTTTGGGGCAGGGGGCAATCAGCCCCAGCATTTT
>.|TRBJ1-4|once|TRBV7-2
CASSLTGQEKLFF
TGTGCCAGCAGCTTAACAGGCCAAGAAAAACTGTTTTTT
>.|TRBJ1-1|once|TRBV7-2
CASERGALNTEAFF
TGTGCCAGCGAACGTGGAGCATTGAACACTGAAGCTTTCTTT
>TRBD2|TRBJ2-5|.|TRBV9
CASSRDYHQETQYF
TGTGCCAGCAGCCGGGACTATCACCAAGAGACCCAGTACTTC
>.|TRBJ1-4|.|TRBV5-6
CASSSLGLANEKLFF
TGTGCCAGCAGCTCCCTTGGTTTAGCTAATGAAAAACTGTTTTTT
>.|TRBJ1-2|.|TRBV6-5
CASSYGAGTNYGYTF
TGTGCCAGCAGCTACGGGGCAGGCACGAACTATGGCTACACCTTC
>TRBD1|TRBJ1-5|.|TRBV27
CASSLFGDRADQPQHF
TGTGCCAGCAGTTTATTTGGGGACAGGGCGGATCAGCCCCAGCATTTT
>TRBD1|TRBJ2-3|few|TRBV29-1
CSGETGYTDTQYF
TGCAGCGGGGAGACAGGGTACACAGATACGCAGTATTTT
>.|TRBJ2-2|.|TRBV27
CASKGENTGELFF
TGTGCCAGCAAAGGGGAGAACACCGGGGAGCTGTTTTTT
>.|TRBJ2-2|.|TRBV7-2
CASSPTTGTGELFF
TGTGCCAGCAGCCCGACCACAGGGACCGGGGAGCTGTTTTTT
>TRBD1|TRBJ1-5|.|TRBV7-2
CASSLQGAPNQPQHF
TGTGCCAGCAGTCTACAGGGGGCGCCCAATCAGCCCCAGCATTTT
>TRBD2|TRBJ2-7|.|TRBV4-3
CASSLLAGAAYEQYF
TGCGCCAGCAGCTTGCTAGCGGGGGCGGCCTACGAGCAGTACTTC
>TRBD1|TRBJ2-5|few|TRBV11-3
CASSLSGGAGETQYF
TGTGCCAGCAGCTTGTCAGGGGGCGCGGGAGAGACCCAGTACTTC
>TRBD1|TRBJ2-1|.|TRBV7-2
CATTAAGGAGEQFF
TGTGCCACCACGGCGGCAGGGGGCGCCGGTGAGCAGTTCTTC
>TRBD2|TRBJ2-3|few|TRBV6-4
CASSVAGGTDTQYF
TGTGCCAGCAGTGTAGCGGGGGGCACAGATACGCAGTATTTT
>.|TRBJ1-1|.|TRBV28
CASIYPAGTEAFF
TGTGCCAGCATCTATCCCGCCGGGACTGAAGCTTTCTTT
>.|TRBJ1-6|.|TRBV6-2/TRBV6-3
CASSVSGYDSPLHF
TGTGCCAGCAGTGTTTCAGGGTATGATTCACCCCTCCACTTT
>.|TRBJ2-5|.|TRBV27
CASSFRETQYF
TGTGCCAGCAGTTTTCGGGAGACCCAGTACTTC
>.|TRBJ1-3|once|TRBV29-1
CSVVAVIGNTIYF
TGCAGCGTTGTAGCAGTGATCGGAAACACCATATATTTT
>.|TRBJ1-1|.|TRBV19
CASKEQLYTEAFF
TGTGCCAGTAAGGAGCAATTGTACACTGAAGCTTTCTTT
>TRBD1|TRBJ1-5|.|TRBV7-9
CASSLQGDQPQHF
TGTGCCAGCAGCTTACAGGGGGATCAGCCCCAGCATTTT
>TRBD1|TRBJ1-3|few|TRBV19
CASNRGDSGNTIYF
TGTGCCAGTAACAGGGGCGACTCTGGAAACACCATATATTTT
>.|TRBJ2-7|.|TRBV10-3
CAISLTESSYEQYF
TGTGCCATCAGTCTCACTGAAAGCTCCTACGAGCAGTACTTC
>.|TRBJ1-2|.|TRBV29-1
CSVEVQGRGGYTF
TGCAGCGTTGAGGTACAGGGTCGAGGAGGCTACACCTTC
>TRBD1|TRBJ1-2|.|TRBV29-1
CSVERNRGNYGYTF
TGCAGCGTTGAACGTAACAGGGGGAACTATGGCTACACCTTC
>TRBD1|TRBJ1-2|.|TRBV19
CASSMTGEVSGYTF
TGTGCCAGTAGTATGACAGGGGAAGTAAGTGGCTACACCTTC
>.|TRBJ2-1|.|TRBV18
CASSPPPGNEQFF
TGTGCCAGCTCACCACCCCCAGGGAATGAGCAGTTCTTC
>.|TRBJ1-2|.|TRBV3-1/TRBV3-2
CASSLASQTYGYTF
TGTGCCAGCAGCCTAGCAAGCCAAACCTATGGCTACACCTTC
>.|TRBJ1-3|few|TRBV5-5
CASSLVMFSGNTIYF
TGTGCCAGCAGCTTGGTCATGTTCTCTGGAAACACCATATATTTT
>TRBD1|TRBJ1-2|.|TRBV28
CASSGQGASGYTF
TGTGCCAGCTCCGGACAGGGGGCTAGTGGCTACACCTTC
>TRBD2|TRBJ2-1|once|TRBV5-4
CASSLSGTEYNEQFF
TGTGCCAGCAGCTTGAGCGGGACTGAATACAATGAGCAGTTCTTC
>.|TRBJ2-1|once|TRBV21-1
CATTGTGLYNEQFF
TGTGCCACCACCGGGACAGGGCTCTACAATGAGCAGTTCTTC
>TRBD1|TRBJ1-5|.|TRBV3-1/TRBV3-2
CASSLGQGDQPQHF
TGTGCCAGCAGCCTTGGACAGGGCGATCAGCCCCAGCATTTT
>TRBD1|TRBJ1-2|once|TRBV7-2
CASSLAGQVYGYTF
TGTGCCAGCAGCTTAGCCGGACAGGTTTATGGCTACACCTTC
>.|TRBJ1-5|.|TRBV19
CASSIMARGGQPQHF
TGTGCCAGTAGTATAATGGCCAGGGGCGGGCAGCCCCAGCATTTT